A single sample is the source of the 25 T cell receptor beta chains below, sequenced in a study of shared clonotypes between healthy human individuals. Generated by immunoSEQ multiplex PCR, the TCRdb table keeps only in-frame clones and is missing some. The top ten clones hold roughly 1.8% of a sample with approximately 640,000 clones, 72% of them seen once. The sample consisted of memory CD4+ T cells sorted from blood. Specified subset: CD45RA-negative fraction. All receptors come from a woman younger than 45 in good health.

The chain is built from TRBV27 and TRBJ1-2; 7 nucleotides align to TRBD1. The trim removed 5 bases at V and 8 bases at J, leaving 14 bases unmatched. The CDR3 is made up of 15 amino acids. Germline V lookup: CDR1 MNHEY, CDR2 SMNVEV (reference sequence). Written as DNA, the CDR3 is TGTGCCAGCAGTCCCCCCGGCAGGGGGATAGTGGGCTACACCTTC. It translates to CASSPPGRGIVGYTF.

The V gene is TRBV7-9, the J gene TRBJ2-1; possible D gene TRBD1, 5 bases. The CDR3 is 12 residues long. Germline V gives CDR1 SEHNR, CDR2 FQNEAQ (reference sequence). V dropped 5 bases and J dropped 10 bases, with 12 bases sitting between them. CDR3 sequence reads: CASSPRGWEQFF. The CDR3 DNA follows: TGTGCCAGCAGCCCTAGGGGTTGGGAGCAGTTCTTC.

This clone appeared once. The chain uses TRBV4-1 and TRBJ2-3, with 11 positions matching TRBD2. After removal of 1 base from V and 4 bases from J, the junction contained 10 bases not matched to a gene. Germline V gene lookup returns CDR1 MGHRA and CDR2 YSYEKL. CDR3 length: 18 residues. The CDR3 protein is CASSQGLVAGGPADTQYF. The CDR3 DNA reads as TGCGCCAGCAGCCAAGGCCTGGTAGCGGGAGGGCCAGCAGATACGCAGTATTTT.

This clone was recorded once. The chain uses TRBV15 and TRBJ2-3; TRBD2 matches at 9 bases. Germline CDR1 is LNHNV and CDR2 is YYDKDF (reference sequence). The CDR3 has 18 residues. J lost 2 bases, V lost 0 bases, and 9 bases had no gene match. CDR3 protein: CATSRDPRLAGLTDTQYF. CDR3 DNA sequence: TGTGCCACCAGCAGAGATCCTCGCCTAGCGGGACTCACAGATACGCAGTATTTT.

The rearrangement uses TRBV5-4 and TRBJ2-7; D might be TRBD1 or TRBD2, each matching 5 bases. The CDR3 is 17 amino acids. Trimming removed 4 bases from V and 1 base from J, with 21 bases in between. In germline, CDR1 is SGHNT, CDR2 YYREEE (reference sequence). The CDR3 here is CASSLTLGTSSSYEQYF. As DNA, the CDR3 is TGTGCCAGCAGCCTAACTCTAGGGACGAGTTCATCCTACGAGCAGTACTTC.

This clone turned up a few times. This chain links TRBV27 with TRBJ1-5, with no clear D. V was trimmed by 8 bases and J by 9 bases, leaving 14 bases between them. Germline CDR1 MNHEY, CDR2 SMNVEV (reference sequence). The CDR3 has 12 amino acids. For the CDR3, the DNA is TGTGCCAGCGGTCCTCTAGCCACGCCCCAGCATTTT. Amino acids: CASGPLATPQHF.

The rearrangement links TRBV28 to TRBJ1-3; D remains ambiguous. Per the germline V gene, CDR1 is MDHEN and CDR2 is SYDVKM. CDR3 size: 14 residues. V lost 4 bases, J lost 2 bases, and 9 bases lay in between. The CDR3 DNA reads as TGTGCCAGCAGTTCGGGTTTAACTGGAAACACCATATATTTT. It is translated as CASSSGLTGNTIYF.

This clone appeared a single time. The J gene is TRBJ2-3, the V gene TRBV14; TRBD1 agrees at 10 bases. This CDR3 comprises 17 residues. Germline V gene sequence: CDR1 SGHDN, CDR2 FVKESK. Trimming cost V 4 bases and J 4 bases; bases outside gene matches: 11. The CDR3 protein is CASSLKRNGQGADTQYF. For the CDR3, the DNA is TGTGCCAGCAGCCTGAAAAGAAACGGACAGGGGGCAGATACGCAGTATTTT.

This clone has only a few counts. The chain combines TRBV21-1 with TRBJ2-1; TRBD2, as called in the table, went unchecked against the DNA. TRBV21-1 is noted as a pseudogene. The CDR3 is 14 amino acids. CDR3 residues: CASSLRGLHNEQFF. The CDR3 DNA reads TGTGCCAGCAGCCTCAGAGGGCTCCACAATGAGCAGTTCTTC.

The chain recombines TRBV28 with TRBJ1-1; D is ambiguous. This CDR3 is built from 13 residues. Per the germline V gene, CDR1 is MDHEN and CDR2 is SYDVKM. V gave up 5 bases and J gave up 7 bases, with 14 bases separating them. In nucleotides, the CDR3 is TGTGCCAGCAGTCCTACCGGGGAAGGTGAAGCTTTCTTT. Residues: CASSPTGEGEAFF.

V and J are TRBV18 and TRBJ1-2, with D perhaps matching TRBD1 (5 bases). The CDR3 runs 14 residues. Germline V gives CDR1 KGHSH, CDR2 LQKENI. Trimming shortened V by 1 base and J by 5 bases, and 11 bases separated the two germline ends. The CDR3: CASSPLQGWYGYTF. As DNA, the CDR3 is TGTGCCAGCTCACCACTGCAGGGATGGTATGGCTACACCTTC.

CDR3 loop: CASSLGTATYEQYF. The DNA of the CDR3 is TGTGCCAGCAGCTTAGGGACGGCGACCTACGAGCAGTACTTC. V and J are TRBV11-2 and TRBJ2-7; D is uncertain. Germline V gene sequence: CDR1 SGHAT, CDR2 FQNNGV. This CDR3 spans 14 amino acids. The V and J ends lost 1 base and 2 bases respectively, with 9 bases between them. The full variable domain, completed using reference TRBV11-2 and TRBJ2-7, is EAGVAQSPRYKIIEKRQSVAFWCNPISGHATLYWYQQILGQGPKLLIQFQNNGVVDDSQLPKDRFSAERLKGVDSTLKIQPAKLEDSAVYLCASSLGTATYEQYFGPGTRLTVT.

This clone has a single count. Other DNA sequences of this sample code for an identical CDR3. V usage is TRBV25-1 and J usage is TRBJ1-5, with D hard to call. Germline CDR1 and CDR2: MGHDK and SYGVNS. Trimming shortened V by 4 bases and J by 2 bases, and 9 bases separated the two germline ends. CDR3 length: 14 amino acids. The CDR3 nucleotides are TGTGCCAGCAGTGGGGGTGGTGGCAATCAGCCCCAGCATTTT. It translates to CASSGGGGNQPQHF. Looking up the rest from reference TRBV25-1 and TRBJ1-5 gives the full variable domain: EADIYQTPRYLVIGTGKKITLECSQTMGHDKMYWYQQDPGMELHLIHYSYGVNSTEKGDLSSESTVSRIRTEHFPLTLESARPSHTSQYLCASSGGGGNQPQHFGDGTRLSIL.

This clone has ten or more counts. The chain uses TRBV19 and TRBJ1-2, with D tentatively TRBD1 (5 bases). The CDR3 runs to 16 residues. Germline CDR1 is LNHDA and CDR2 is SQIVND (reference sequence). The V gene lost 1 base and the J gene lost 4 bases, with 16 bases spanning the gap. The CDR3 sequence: CASSIVQPGQGYGYTF. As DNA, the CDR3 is TGTGCCAGTAGTATAGTACAGCCCGGGCAGGGCTATGGCTACACCTTC.

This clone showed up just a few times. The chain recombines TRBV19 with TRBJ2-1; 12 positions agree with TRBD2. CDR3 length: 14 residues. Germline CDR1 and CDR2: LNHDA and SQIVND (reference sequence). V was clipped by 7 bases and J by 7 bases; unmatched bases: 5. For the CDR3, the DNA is TGTGCCAGTAACCCCGGACTAGCGGGGAATGAGCAGTTCTTC. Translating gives CASNPGLAGNEQFF.

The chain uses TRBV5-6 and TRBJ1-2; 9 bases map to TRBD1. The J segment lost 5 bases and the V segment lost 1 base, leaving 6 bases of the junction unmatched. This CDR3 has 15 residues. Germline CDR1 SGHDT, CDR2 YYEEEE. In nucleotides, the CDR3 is TGTGCCAGCAGCTTGTCTAGGACAGGGGTTTATGGCTACACCTTC. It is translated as CASSLSRTGVYGYTF.

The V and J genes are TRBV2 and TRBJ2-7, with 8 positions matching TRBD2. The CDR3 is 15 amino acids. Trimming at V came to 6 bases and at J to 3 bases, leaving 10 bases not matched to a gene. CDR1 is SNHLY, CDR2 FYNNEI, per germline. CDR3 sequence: CASRASGGSLYEQYF. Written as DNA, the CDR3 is TGTGCCAGCAGGGCCAGCGGGGGTAGCCTCTACGAGCAGTACTTC.

The DNA of the CDR3 is TGCGCCAGCAGCTTGTCTTCTAGCGAAGAGACCCAGTACTTC. This gives the protein CASSLSSSEETQYF. The chain carries TRBV5-1 and TRBJ2-5; TRBD2 is a possible D gene (6 bases). The V and J ends lost 1 base and 3 bases respectively, with 10 bases between them. Germline assignment: CDR1 SGHRS and CDR2 YFSETQ. CDR3 length equals 14 residues. The full variable domain, its missing parts supplied by reference TRBV5-1 and TRBJ2-5, is KAGVTQTPRYLIKTRGQQVTLSCSPISGHRSVSWYQQTPGQGLQFLFEYFSETQRNKGNFPGRFSGRQFSNSRSEMNVSTLELGDSALYLCASSLSSSEETQYFGPGTRLLVL.

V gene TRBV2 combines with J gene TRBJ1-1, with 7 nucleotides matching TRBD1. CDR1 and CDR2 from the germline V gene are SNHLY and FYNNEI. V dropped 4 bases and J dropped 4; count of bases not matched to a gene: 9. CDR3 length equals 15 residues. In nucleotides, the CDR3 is TGTGCCAGCAGTGTTCGACAGGGTCGGGGCACTGAAGCTTTCTTT. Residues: CASSVRQGRGTEAFF.

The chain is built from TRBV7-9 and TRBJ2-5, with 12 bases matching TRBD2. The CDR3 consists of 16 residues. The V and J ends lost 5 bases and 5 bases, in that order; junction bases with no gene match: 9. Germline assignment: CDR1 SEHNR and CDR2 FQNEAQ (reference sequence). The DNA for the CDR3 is TGTGCCAGCAGCCCAACAAGTACTAGCGGGAGGGAGACCCAGTACTTC. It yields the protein CASSPTSTSGRETQYF.

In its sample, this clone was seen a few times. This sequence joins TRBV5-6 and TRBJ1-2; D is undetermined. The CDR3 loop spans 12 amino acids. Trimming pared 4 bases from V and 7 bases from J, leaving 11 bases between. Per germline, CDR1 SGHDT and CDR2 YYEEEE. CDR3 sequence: CASSVLRVGYTF. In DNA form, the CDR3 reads TGTGCCAGCAGCGTTCTGAGGGTTGGCTACACCTTC. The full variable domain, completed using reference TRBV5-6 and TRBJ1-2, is DAGVTQSPTHLIKTRGQQVTLRCSPKSGHDTVSWYQQALGQGPQFIFQYYEEEERQRGNFPDRFSGHQFPNYSSELNVNALLLGDSALYLCASSVLRVGYTFGSGTRLTVV.

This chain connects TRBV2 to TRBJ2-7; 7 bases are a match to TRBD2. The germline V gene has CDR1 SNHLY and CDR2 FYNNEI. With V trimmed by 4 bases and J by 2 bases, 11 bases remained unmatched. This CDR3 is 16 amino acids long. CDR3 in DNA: TGTGCCAGCAGTGTAGTCCTCCGGAGCGGGACCTACGAGCAGTACTTC. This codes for CASSVVLRSGTYEQYF.

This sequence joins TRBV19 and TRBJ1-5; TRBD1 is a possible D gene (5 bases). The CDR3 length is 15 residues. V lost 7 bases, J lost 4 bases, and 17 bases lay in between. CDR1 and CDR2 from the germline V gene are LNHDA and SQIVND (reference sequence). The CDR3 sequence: CASKEAGRTNQPQHF. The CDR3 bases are TGTGCCAGTAAGGAGGCAGGACGGACAAATCAGCCCCAGCATTTT. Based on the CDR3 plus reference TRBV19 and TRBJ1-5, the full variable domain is DGGITQSPKYLFRKEGQNVTLSCEQNLNHDAMYWYRQDPGQGLRLIYYSQIVNDFQKGDIAEGYSVSREKKESFPLTVTSAQKNPTAFYLCASKEAGRTNQPQHFGDGTRLSIL.

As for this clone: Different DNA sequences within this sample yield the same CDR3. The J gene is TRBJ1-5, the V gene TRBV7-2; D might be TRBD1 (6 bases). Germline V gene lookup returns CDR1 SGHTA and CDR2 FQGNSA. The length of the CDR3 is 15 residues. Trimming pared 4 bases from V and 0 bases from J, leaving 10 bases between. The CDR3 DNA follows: TGTGCCAGCAGCTCGGACAGCCTTAGCAATCAGCCCCAGCATTTT. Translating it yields CASSSDSLSNQPQHF.

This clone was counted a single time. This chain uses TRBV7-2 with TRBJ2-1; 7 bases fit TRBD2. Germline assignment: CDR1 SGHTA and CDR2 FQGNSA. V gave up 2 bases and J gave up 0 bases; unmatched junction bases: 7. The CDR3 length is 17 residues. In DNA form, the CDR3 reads TGTGCCAGCAGCTTACGCTCTAGCGGAAGCTCCTACAATGAGCAGTTCTTC. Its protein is CASSLRSSGSSYNEQFF. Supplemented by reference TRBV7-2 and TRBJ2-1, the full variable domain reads GAGVSQSPSNKVTEKGKDVELRCDPISGHTALYWYRQSLGQGLEFLIYFQGNSAPDKSGLPSDRFSAERTGGSVSTLTIQRTQQEDSAVYLCASSLRSSGSSYNEQFFGPGTRLTVL.